The rows below give T cell receptor beta chains drawn from one sample of a study of regulatory T cells in long-lasting Graves disease. TCRdb reprocessed the multiplex PCR reads with MiXCR, giving one entry per CDR3 protein. The data contain approximately 360,000 distinct CDR3 sequences, around 11% of them singletons. A further study also used this sample, focusing on T cells in Graves' hyperthyroidism and ophthalmopathy.

Specimen: peripheral blood mononuclear cells (PBMCs), collected at new diagnosis, from a patient treated with antithyroid drugs. Source of these receptors: a woman younger than 35 with Graves disease. CDR3s include the opening cysteine and the closing phenylalanine or tryptophan. A D gene is named only where the DNA matches it firmly. Expanded clones are given a class, and other clones once, few, many or no size at all.

length	V	J	D	size	CDR3	DNA
12	TRBV28	TRBJ1-5	-	many	CASSFGNQPQHF	TGTGCCAGCAGCTTTGGGAATCAGCCCCAGCATTTT
13	TRBV19	TRBJ2-1	-	-	CASSIALVNEQFF	TGTGCCAGTAGTATAGCACTAGTCAATGAGCAGTTCTTC
19	TRBV4-1	TRBJ1-5	TRBD1	many	CASSHSGTGIGPSNQPQHF	TGCGCCAGCAGCCACTCCGGGACAGGGATCGGGCCAAGCAATCAGCCCCAGCATTTT
16	TRBV7-9	TRBJ2-5	TRBD1	many	CASSLTGQGTLETQYF	TGTGCCAGCAGCTTAACGGGACAGGGGACATTGGAGACCCAGTACTTC
16	TRBV10-1	TRBJ2-2	TRBD2	few	CASSKTSGRFTGELFF	TGCGCCAGTAGCAAGACTAGCGGGAGGTTCACCGGGGAGCTGTTTTTT
19	TRBV28	TRBJ2-2	TRBD1	many	CASSSPFIRDRGPTGELFF	TGTGCCAGCAGCTCGCCGTTCATTCGGGACAGGGGCCCCACCGGGGAGCTGTTTTTT
18	TRBV27	TRBJ2-3	TRBD2	many	CASSLWTSGRRGTDTQYF	TGTGCCAGCAGTTTATGGACTAGCGGGAGACGTGGGACAGATACGCAGTATTTT
12	TRBV20-1	TRBJ1-1	-	many	CSATGRQRLAFF	TGCAGTGCTACCGGGAGACAGCGGCTGGCTTTCTTT
18	TRBV13	TRBJ2-4	-	few	CASSYRSGGVAQKNIQYF	TGTGCCAGCAGCTACCGGTCAGGGGGGGTTGCCCAGAAAAACATTCAGTACTTC
12	TRBV3-1	TRBJ2-7	-	-	CASSQDLGEQYF	TGTGCCAGCAGCCAAGATCTCGGCGAGCAGTACTTC
14	TRBV7-9	TRBJ1-1	-	many	CASSLNRANTEAFF	TGTGCCAGCAGCTTAAACAGGGCGAACACTGAAGCTTTCTTT
14	TRBV28	TRBJ2-3	-	many	CASSLSSRRDTQYF	TGTGCCAGCAGTTTATCTAGCCGGAGAGATACGCAGTATTTT
19	TRBV29-1	TRBJ2-1	TRBD2	-	CSARAGASGGVLSYNEQFF	TGCAGCGCCCGCGCCGGGGCTAGCGGGGGTGTACTTAGTTACAATGAGCAGTTCTTC
14	TRBV3-1	TRBJ2-5	-	many	CASRLRAGQETQYF	TGTGCCAGCAGGCTCAGAGCAGGTCAAGAGACCCAGTACTTC
16	TRBV7-8	TRBJ2-2	TRBD2	many	CASSLALGGYTGELFF	TGTGCCAGCAGCTTAGCGCTCGGGGGGTACACCGGGGAGCTGTTTTTT
13	TRBV7-2	TRBJ1-1	-	many	CASSLYEGTEAFF	TGTGCCAGCAGTCTATACGAGGGAACTGAAGCTTTCTTT
14	TRBV27	TRBJ2-1	-	many	CASSSLGSYNEQFF	TGTGCCAGCAGCTCCCTCGGGTCCTACAATGAGCAGTTCTTC
13	TRBV12-3/TRBV12-4	TRBJ2-1	TRBD2	few	CASSLRAGGREFF	TGTGCCAGCAGTTTAAGAGCGGGGGGGCGCGAGTTCTTC
12	TRBV15	TRBJ1-2	-	many	CATSRDTGGYTF	TGTGCCACCAGCAGAGATACGGGGGGCTACACCTTC
15	TRBV11-2	TRBJ2-1	-	many	CASSLVRAAYNEQFF	TGTGCCAGCAGCTTAGTGCGGGCTGCCTACAATGAGCAGTTCTTC
14	TRBV24-1	TRBJ2-3	TRBD2	many	CATSDGLASDTQYF	TGTGCCACCAGTGATGGACTAGCGTCAGATACGCAGTATTTT
14	TRBV29-1	TRBJ2-5	TRBD2	many	CSVEDEGLLQTQYF	TGCAGCGTTGAAGATGAGGGACTATTACAGACCCAGTACTTC
13	TRBV6-9	TRBJ2-3	-	once	CASSYGLSDTQYF	TGTGCCAGCAGTTACGGGCTATCAGATACGCAGTATTTT
18	TRBV20-1	TRBJ1-6	TRBD1	-	CSARTGGPGSSYNSPLHF	TGCAGTGCCAGAACAGGGGGCCCGGGGAGCTCCTATAATTCACCCCTCCACTTT
16	TRBV4-3	TRBJ2-1	-	-	CASSLGSGYSYNEQFF	TGCGCCAGCAGTCTGGGCAGCGGGTACTCCTACAATGAGCAGTTCTTC
14	TRBV2	TRBJ2-2	-	many	CASREDRNTGELFF	TGTGCCAGCAGGGAAGACAGGAACACCGGGGAGCTGTTTTTT
15	TRBV20-1	TRBJ2-1	-	few	CSARKVAETYNEQFF	TGCAGTGCTAGAAAGGTAGCGGAGACCTACAATGAGCAGTTCTTC
13	TRBV7-9	TRBJ1-4	TRBD1	many	CASAGQGGEKLFF	TGTGCCAGCGCAGGACAGGGGGGCGAAAAACTGTTTTTT
13	TRBV30	TRBJ2-2	-	many	CAWSFRNTGELFF	TGTGCCTGGAGCTTCAGGAACACCGGGGAGCTGTTTTTT
14	TRBV7-8	TRBJ1-1	TRBD1	many	CATTRTGLNTEAFF	TGTGCTACCACACGGACAGGGTTGAACACTGAAGCTTTCTTT
17	TRBV20-1	TRBJ2-4	TRBD2	few	CSAIPGTSGRAKNIQYF	TGCAGTGCTATACCCGGGACTAGCGGGCGAGCCAAAAACATTCAGTACTTC
14	TRBV20-1	TRBJ1-1	-	many	CSARDRGMNTEAFF	TGCAGTGCTAGAGATAGGGGAATGAACACTGAAGCTTTCTTT
16	TRBV7-9	TRBJ1-5	-	few	CASSHQAGGWDQPQHF	TGTGCCAGCAGCCACCAGGCAGGAGGGTGGGATCAGCCCCAGCATTTT
12	TRBV7-9	TRBJ2-1	-	-	CASTQGQGEQFF	TGTGCCAGCACCCAAGGCCAGGGCGAGCAGTTCTTC
17	TRBV18	TRBJ1-2	-	few	CASSPPGDSRISNGYTF	TGTGCCAGCTCACCACCCGGAGACAGCCGAATATCAAATGGCTACACCTTC
16	TRBV7-6	TRBJ1-3	-	-	CASSPTNPSSGNTIYF	TGTGCCAGCAGCCCCACTAACCCGTCCTCTGGAAACACCATATATTTT
14	TRBV28	TRBJ2-3	-	many	CASKGGGETDTQYF	TGTGCCAGCAAGGGAGGGGGCGAAACAGATACGCAGTATTTT
16	TRBV27	TRBJ1-2	TRBD1	-	CASSPGTGRSIYGYTF	TGTGCCAGCAGTCCCGGGACAGGGAGATCAATCTATGGCTACACCTTC
15	TRBV12-3/TRBV12-4	TRBJ2-7	-	many	CASSSPGGTAYEQYF	TGTGCCAGCAGTTCCCCTGGTGGGACGGCCTACGAGCAGTACTTC
16	TRBV7-9	TRBJ2-4	TRBD1	many	CASSSRTGEAKNIQYF	TGTGCCAGCAGCTCCCGGACAGGTGAAGCCAAAAACATTCAGTACTTC
13	TRBV20-1	TRBJ1-1	-	many	CSAPSPMNTEAFF	TGCAGTGCTCCAAGCCCGATGAACACTGAAGCTTTCTTT
13	TRBV9	TRBJ1-1	-	many	CASSVESLGEAFF	TGTGCCAGCAGCGTAGAATCGCTAGGGGAAGCTTTCTTT
13	TRBV18	TRBJ2-3	-	many	CASSHDWRDTQYF	TGTGCCAGCTCACACGACTGGCGTGATACGCAGTATTTT
15	TRBV12-5	TRBJ2-7	-	many	CASGLGVGASYEQYF	TGTGCTAGTGGTTTGGGGGTGGGAGCCTCCTACGAGCAGTACTTC
13	TRBV11-2	TRBJ1-2	-	many	CASSFSSWYGYTF	TGTGCCAGCAGCTTCTCCAGCTGGTATGGCTACACCTTC
14	TRBV19	TRBJ2-1	-	many	CASSIRREPHEQFF	TGTGCCAGTAGTATACGGCGGGAACCGCATGAGCAGTTCTTC